This T cell receptor (beta chain) was sequenced for a study of T cells in Graves' hyperthyroidism and ophthalmopathy. Clinical symptoms, serum thyroxine and TRAb, thyroid ultrasound and orbital computed tomography together formed the diagnostic basis. The sample holds a few counts of this clonotype. From RNA transcripts, TCR beta CDR3 regions were amplified. The HTBI primer set drove a first-round RT-PCR of the TCR CDR3. TCRdb re-called the multiplex PCR reads through MiXCR, storing one row per CDR3 protein. Of 480,000 or so distinct CDR3 sequences in the sample, over 35% were seen once. CDR3 size: 14 residues. CDR1 SGHAT and CDR2 FQNNGV come from the germline V gene. V lost 5 bases and J lost 0, with 11 bases in between.

The chain uses TRBV11-2 and TRBJ2-7; no firm D call. The sample was peripheral blood or thyroid tissue (not recorded which). The origin of this receptor is an adult woman with Graves' disease, either hyperthyroidism or ophthalmopathy (not recorded which). As DNA, the CDR3 is TGTGCCAGCAGCGCGCCTCAGGACTCCTACGAGCAGTACTTC. Translated, it gives CASSAPQDSYEQYF.